The rows below give T cell receptor beta chains drawn from one sample of a study of technical replicates of blood from several donors. The table came from immunoSEQ multiplex PCR; TCRdb's copy has only in-frame clones and leaves some out. The sample carries approximately 79,000 clones, around 97% recorded once. Sequenced input: T cells isolated from PBMCs. The receptors come from a human donor in good health. Each CDR3 is given with its conserved first and last residue. The D gene is left open where the match is weak. Clone size appears in some rows only: once, few, many, or a class for an expanded clone.

NA	TRBV6-5	NA	TRBJ2-7	CASSYSSGVDSYEQYF	TGTGCCAGCAGTTACTCTTCAGGGGTAGATTCCTACGAGCAGTACTTC
NA	TRBV5-6	NA	TRBJ2-1	CASSSTGFDEQFF	TGTGCCAGCAGCTCCACAGGGTTCGATGAGCAGTTCTTC
TRBD1	TRBV6-5	NA	TRBJ1-5	CASRGQGESPQHF	TGTGCCAGCAGGGGACAGGGAGAGTCGCCCCAGCATTTT
NA	TRBV9	NA	TRBJ2-3	CASSVDAPRTDTQYF	TGTGCCAGCAGCGTAGATGCGCCCCGCACAGATACGCAGTATTTT
NA	TRBV11-3	NA	TRBJ2-1	CASSLDSELSEQFF	TGTGCCAGCAGCTTAGATAGCGAGTTAAGTGAGCAGTTCTTC
NA	TRBV9	NA	TRBJ2-7	CASSDGHSYEQYF	TGTGCCAGCAGCGATGGACATTCCTACGAGCAGTACTTC
TRBD1	TRBV27	NA	TRBJ2-7	CASSLTLRTGLSYEQYF	TGTGCCAGCAGTCTCACGCTTCGGACAGGTCTCTCCTACGAGCAGTACTTC
TRBD1	TRBV4-2	NA	TRBJ1-2	CASSRGTGNKNYGYTF	TGTGCCAGCAGCCGTGGGACAGGGAATAAGAACTATGGCTACACCTTC
NA	TRBV29-1	once	TRBJ1-2	CSVEQGGYGYTF	TGCAGCGTTGAGCAGGGCGGCTATGGCTACACCTTC
TRBD1	TRBV7-9	NA	TRBJ2-3	CASSPKTGGGTDTQYF	TGTGCCAGCAGCCCCAAGACAGGGGGGGGGACAGATACGCAGTATTTT
NA	TRBV30	NA	TRBJ1-3	CAWTGNSGNTIYF	TGTGCCTGGACAGGGAACTCTGGAAACACCATATATTTT
NA	TRBV4-3	NA	TRBJ2-7	CASSQEARAGYEQYF	TGCGCCAGCAGCCAAGAAGCGAGAGCTGGCTACGAGCAGTACTTC
TRBD2	TRBV30	NA	TRBJ2-7	CACPGRASYEQYF	TGTGCCTGTCCAGGGAGGGCCTCCTACGAGCAGTACTTC
NA	TRBV27	NA	TRBJ2-3	CASSVIEQGGDTQYF	TGTGCCAGCAGTGTCATCGAACAGGGGGGGGATACGCAGTATTTT
NA	TRBV7-3	NA	TRBJ2-5	CASSQGFRRTQETQYF	TGTGCCAGCAGCCAGGGCTTTAGGCGGACCCAAGAGACCCAGTACTTC
NA	TRBV28	NA	TRBJ1-1	CASSIEGFKEEVNTEAFF	TGTGCCAGCAGTATAGAGGGTTTTAAGGAAGAGGTGAACACTGAAGCTTTCTTT
TRBD1	TRBV11-2	NA	TRBJ2-5	CASSLTGQGRGETQYF	TGTGCCAGCTCCTTGACGGGACAGGGGAGGGGGGAGACCCAGTACTTC
NA	TRBV27	NA	TRBJ2-3	CASSPRPDTQYF	TGTGCCAGCAGTCCTAGGCCAGATACGCAGTATTTT
NA	TRBV9	NA	TRBJ2-3	CASSVDLTDTQYF	TGTGCCAGCAGCGTAGACTTGACAGATACGCAGTATTTT
NA	TRBV6-4	once	TRBJ2-3	CASSDSSSPLDTQYF	TGTGCCAGCAGTGACTCGAGTAGTCCCTTGGATACGCAGTATTTT
TRBD1	TRBV6-6	NA	TRBJ1-3	CASSPDRSGNTIYF	TGTGCCAGCAGTCCGGACAGGTCTGGAAACACCATATATTTT
NA	TRBV9	NA	TRBJ2-3	CASSPNRRISTDTQYF	TGTGCCAGCAGCCCCAATCGGCGGATTAGCACAGATACGCAGTATTTT
TRBD1	TRBV4-2	NA	TRBJ2-1	CASSLGQGVLDEQFF	TGTGCCAGCAGCCTCGGACAGGGGGTCTTGGATGAGCAGTTCTTC
NA	TRBV11-2	NA	TRBJ1-1	CASSALQGWNTEAFF	TGTGCCAGCAGCGCCCTACAGGGCTGGAACACTGAAGCTTTCTTT
NA	TRBV6-1	NA	TRBJ2-1	CASRQEFSNEQFF	TGTGCCAGCAGACAGGAGTTTAGCAATGAGCAGTTCTTC
NA	TRBV28	NA	TRBJ1-2	CASRTGGHGYTF	TGTGCCAGCAGGACCGGGGGACATGGCTACACCTTC
NA	TRBV5-4	NA	TRBJ2-2	CASRGSSGANTGELFF	TGTGCCAGCAGGGGGAGTAGCGGAGCTAACACCGGGGAGCTGTTTTTT
NA	TRBV7-8	NA	TRBJ1-1	CASSPRLFRGTEAFF	TGTGCCAGCAGCCCCCGCCTTTTTCGGGGCACTGAAGCTTTCTTT
TRBD2	TRBV19	NA	TRBJ2-7	CASSIREGGYEQYF	TGTGCCAGTAGTATTCGGGAGGGCGGATACGAGCAGTACTTC
NA	TRBV28	once	TRBJ1-1	CASLLWTERTEAFF	TGTGCCAGTCTCCTCTGGACGGAGCGGACTGAAGCTTTCTTT
TRBD1	TRBV27	NA	TRBJ2-7	CASSDRGVFSYEQYF	TGTGCCAGCAGTGACAGGGGGGTTTTTTCCTACGAGCAGTACTTC
NA	TRBV6-5	NA	TRBJ1-2	CASRGDGNYGYTF	TGTGCCAGCAGGGGAGACGGGAACTATGGCTACACCTTC
NA	TRBV19	NA	TRBJ1-5	CASSIDLYQPQHF	TGTGCCAGTAGTATAGATCTATATCAGCCCCAGCATTTT
NA	TRBV11-2	once	TRBJ1-2	CASSVNEGYGYTF	TGTGCCAGCAGCGTAAACGAGGGCTATGGCTACACCTTC
NA	TRBV11-3	NA	TRBJ2-2	CASAWGRDTGELFF	TGTGCCAGCGCTTGGGGCAGGGACACCGGGGAGCTGTTTTTT
NA	TRBV6-5	once	TRBJ2-2	CASSYSGLYTGELFF	TGTGCCAGCAGTTACTCCGGACTGTACACCGGGGAGCTGTTTTTT
TRBD2	TRBV5-1	NA	TRBJ2-1	CASSFRTSGAGNEQFF	TGCGCCAGCAGCTTTAGGACTAGCGGTGCCGGCAATGAGCAGTTCTTC
NA	TRBV19	once	TRBJ2-5	CASSSSQGRMETQYF	TGTGCCAGTAGCTCCTCCCAGGGGCGCATGGAGACCCAGTACTTC
TRBD1	TRBV6-5	once	TRBJ1-2	CASSPEGTANYGYTF	TGTGCCAGCAGTCCTGAAGGGACAGCCAACTATGGCTACACCTTC
TRBD1	TRBV14	NA	TRBJ2-2	CASSQIRGRSGSGELFF	TGTGCCAGCAGCCAAATAAGGGGGCGATCAGGATCGGGGGAGCTGTTTTTT
TRBD2	TRBV28	NA	TRBJ2-7	CASSSDQRGQYF	TGTGCCAGCAGTTCGGACCAGCGGGGGCAGTACTTC
NA	TRBV5-5	NA	TRBJ2-7	CASSLTGSEQYF	TGTGCCAGCAGCCTAACAGGGTCCGAGCAGTACTTC
TRBD1	TRBV5-6	NA	TRBJ1-1	CASSLTGTRNTEAFF	TGTGCCAGCAGCCTGACAGGGACAAGGAACACTGAAGCTTTCTTT
NA	TRBV25-1	NA	TRBJ2-7	CASGGHTIEQYF	TGTGCCAGCGGGGGACATACGATAGAGCAGTACTTC
TRBD1	TRBV29-1	once	TRBJ2-7	CSVAGQGVFYEQYF	TGCAGCGTTGCAGGACAGGGGGTTTTCTACGAGCAGTACTTC
NA	TRBV29-1	NA	TRBJ2-3	CSVQPGGTDTQYF	TGCAGCGTTCAGCCGGGGGGCACAGATACGCAGTATTTT
NA	TRBV7-2	NA	TRBJ2-3	CASSLRGMQTDTQYF	TGTGCCAGCAGCTTACGCGGCATGCAAACAGATACGCAGTATTTT
TRBD1	TRBV9	NA	TRBJ2-3	CASSVDRADAQYF	TGTGCCAGCAGCGTTGACAGGGCCGATGCGCAGTATTTT
TRBD2	TRBV2	NA	TRBJ2-1	CASSETAGVVYNEQFF	TGTGCCAGCAGTGAAACCGCGGGAGTAGTATACAATGAGCAGTTCTTC
TRBD1	TRBV19	NA	TRBJ2-7	CASQRQGKGEQYF	TGTGCCAGCCAGAGACAGGGGAAGGGCGAGCAGTACTTC